The 2 T cell receptor beta chains reported below all come from one sample, sequenced in a study of blood T cell repertoires in COVID-19. Profiling relied on immunoSEQ multiplex PCR, and the TCRdb table lists in-frame clones only, not all of them. Seen here are around 260,000 clones, about 88% observed once, and the top ten hold about 4%. Specimen: peripheral blood. The receptors derive from a man in his fifties or sixties who had recovered from COVID-19.

This chain uses TRBV5-1 with TRBJ1-5, with unresolved D. Deletions cut 2 bases from V and 7 bases from J, with 7 bases between. Per the germline V gene, CDR1 is SGHRS and CDR2 is YFSETQ. This CDR3 region has 12 residues. As DNA, the CDR3 is TGCGCCAGCAGCTTCGAGCGGCAGCCCCAGCATTTT. This encodes CASSFERQPQHF.

This rearrangement joins TRBV3-1 (or the pseudogene TRBV3-2) to TRBJ1-3, with a tentative D call TRBD1 (5 bases). V was shortened by 3 bases and J by 5 bases, with 17 bases between the two germline ends. The CDR3 runs 16 residues. Per the germline V gene, CDR1 is LGHDT and CDR2 is YNNKEL (reference sequence). The CDR3 protein is CASSHLGERGRNTIYF. CDR3 bases: TGTGCCAGCAGCCACTTAGGGGAAAGGGGTAGAAACACCATATATTTT.